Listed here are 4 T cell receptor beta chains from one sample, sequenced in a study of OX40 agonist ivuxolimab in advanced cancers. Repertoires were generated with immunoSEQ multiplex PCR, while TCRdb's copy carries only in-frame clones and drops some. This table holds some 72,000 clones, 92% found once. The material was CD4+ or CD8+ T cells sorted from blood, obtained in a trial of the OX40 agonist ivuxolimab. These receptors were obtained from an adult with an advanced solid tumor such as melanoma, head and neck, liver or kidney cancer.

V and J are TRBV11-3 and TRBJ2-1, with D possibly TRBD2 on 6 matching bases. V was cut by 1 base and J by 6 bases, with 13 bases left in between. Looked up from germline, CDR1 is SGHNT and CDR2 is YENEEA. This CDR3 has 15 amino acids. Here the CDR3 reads CASSLVGTAPNEQFF. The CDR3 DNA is TGTGCCAGCAGCTTAGTAGGGACTGCTCCCAATGAGCAGTTCTTC.

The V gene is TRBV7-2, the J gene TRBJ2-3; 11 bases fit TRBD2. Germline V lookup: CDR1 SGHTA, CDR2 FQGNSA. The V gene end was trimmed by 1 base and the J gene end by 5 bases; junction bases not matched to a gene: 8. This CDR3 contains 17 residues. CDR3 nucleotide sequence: TGTGCCAGCAGCTTAGTTCCCCTAGCGGGGGGCGGAGATACGCAGTATTTT. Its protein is CASSLVPLAGGGDTQYF. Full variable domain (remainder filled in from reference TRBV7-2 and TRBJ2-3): GAGVSQSPSNKVTEKGKDVELRCDPISGHTALYWYRQSLGQGLEFLIYFQGNSAPDKSGLPSDRFSAERTGGSVSTLTIQRTQQEDSAVYLCASSLVPLAGGGDTQYFGPGTRLTVL.

This chain's CDR3 is CASSHSVTGGISGYTF. The CDR3 DNA sequence: TGCGCCAGCAGCCATTCGGTCACAGGGGGCATCAGTGGCTACACCTTC. This chain links TRBV4-1 with TRBJ1-2, with TRBD1 matching over 9 bases. The CDR3 is made up of 16 amino acids. Germline CDR1 is MGHRA and CDR2 is YSYEKL. V shed 3 bases, J shed 7 bases, and the junction held 12 bases outside the gene matches.

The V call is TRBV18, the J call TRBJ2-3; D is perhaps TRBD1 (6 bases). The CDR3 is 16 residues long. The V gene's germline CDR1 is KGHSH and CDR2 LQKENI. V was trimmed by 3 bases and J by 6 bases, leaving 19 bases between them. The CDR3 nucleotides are TGTGCCAGCTCACCTACGGTCGCGACAGGCGGTGATACGCAGTATTTT. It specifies CASSPTVATGGDTQYF.